This T cell receptor beta chain comes out of a study of vaccination effects on CD4 cells after COVID-19 (dated 2022 in TCRdb). Background on the whole study: In the ViraFEST assay, PBMC were stimulated with viral peptide pools, and antigen-specific CD4+ T cell clonotypes were then identified by expansion using TCR sequencing. The study compared SARS-CoV-2 spike-specific CD4+ TCR repertoires before and after mRNA vaccination in COVID-19 convalescent patients and infection-naive vaccine recipients. Each well held 1.5 million to 2.5 million PBMC cultured in IMDM containing approximately 5.2% human AB serum, 9.5 to 10 IU/ml IL-2 and gentamicin, along with around 11 ug/ml peptides. Two doses of either the BNT162b2 or the mRNA-1273 mRNA SARS-CoV-2 vaccine were administered to participants. Cultures from other donors in the study were sequenced with the Oncomine TCR Beta short-read assay on an Illumina iSeq 100. A total of ten to eleven COVID-19 convalescent patients and a handful of SARS-CoV-2-naive healthy vaccine recipients were included in the full study.

The library was built by means of the immunoSEQ multiplex PCR assay. DNA from the cultured and isolated CD4+ T cells underwent TCR beta CDR3 sequencing. The authors' analysis ran thus. Non-productive TCR sequences were removed and reads were trimmed to the CDR3 region, keeping CDR3s of at least 7 amino acids. Antigen-specific clonotypes were identified using the MANAFEST web app by comparison of expansion in peptide wells against reference cultures. Positive clones required FDR<0.05 expansion versus reference and all other wells, odds ratio above 5, and frequency above 0.1% in two replicate wells. Cross-reactive clonotypes were defined as significantly expanded in SARS-CoV-2 spike wells and in at least one common cold coronavirus spike condition. Levenshtein distance calculated with the stringdist R package was used to assess CDR3 similarity, and unrooted trees were constructed with ape in R 3.6.1. Sourced from immuneACCESS, this table was stored by TCRdb with only in-frame sequences that have V and J called. A share of the clones is absent; for the studies checked, an unresolved V gene accounts for under half, and the remainder has no known explanation. V and J calls and clone size are given by that table; D and trimming were obtained from the DNA. The table for this sample lists under 40,000 clones; around 63% of them were counted only once. More than 3.5% of the sample is in the top ten clones.

Details on this clone: Its antigen has not been determined. No base-level quality is on record; no much larger clone is a single base apart.

Results and caveats for the whole study, not just this receptor: The study was limited by a small number of convalescent patients and lacked early post-infection timepoints. Clones induced by infection and clones induced by vaccination both contracted markedly at late timepoints after vaccination, which fits with T cell responses waning over time. Among healthy vaccine recipients, nearly all vaccine-induced clones were SARS-CoV-2 mono-reactive, and only 1 of 255 was cross-reactive with common cold coronaviruses.

After about 9 days of culture, CD4+ T cells were isolated with the EasySep CD4+ T cell isolation kit. Healthy vaccine recipients had no prior SARS-CoV-2 infection, confirmed by negative nucleocapsid antibodies before and after vaccination. Half of the culture medium was replaced with fresh IL-2-containing medium on days 3 and 7. Each peptide stimulation condition was cultured in triplicate wells unless otherwise noted. PBMC were separated from whole blood using Ficoll-Paque Plus gradient centrifugation and were then either cryopreserved at -140C or used fresh. The QIAamp micro DNA kit was used to extract genomic DNA from the cultured CD4+ T cells. The CDR3 runs 17 residues from the cysteine to the phenylalanine. Here the CDR3 DNA is all that survives: 51 bases in frame from base 1. CDR1 and CDR2, per the germline V gene, are KGHSH and LQKENI. The germline V and J ends show losses of 2 bases and 3 bases respectively, and no gene match explains 6 bases of the junction.

The starting material was CD4+ T cells from PBMCs cultured without peptide, obtained before COVID-19 vaccination. The source of this sequence is a human donor who received a COVID-19 vaccine. The rearrangement joined TRBV18 to TRBJ2-1; 11 middle bases align to TRBD1. The DNA reads TGTGCCAGCTCACCAGACTACGGGACAGGGGGCTACAATGAGCAGTTCTTC. Protein translation: CASSPDYGTGGYNEQFF.